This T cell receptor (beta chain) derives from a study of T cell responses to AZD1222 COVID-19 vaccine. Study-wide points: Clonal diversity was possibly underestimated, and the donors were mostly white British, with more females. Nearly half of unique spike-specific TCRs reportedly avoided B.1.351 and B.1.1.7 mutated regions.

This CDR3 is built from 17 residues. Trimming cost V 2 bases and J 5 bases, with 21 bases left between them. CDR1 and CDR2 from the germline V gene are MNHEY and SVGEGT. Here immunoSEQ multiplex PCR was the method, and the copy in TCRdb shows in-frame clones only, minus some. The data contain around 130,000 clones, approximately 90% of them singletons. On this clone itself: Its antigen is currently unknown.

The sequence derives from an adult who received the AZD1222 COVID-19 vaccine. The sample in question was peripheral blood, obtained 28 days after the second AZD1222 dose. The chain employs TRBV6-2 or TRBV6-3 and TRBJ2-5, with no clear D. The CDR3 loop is CASSYVTGRAPRETQYF. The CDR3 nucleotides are TGTGCCAGCAGTTACGTGACGGGCCGCGCCCCAAGGGAGACCCAGTACTTC.